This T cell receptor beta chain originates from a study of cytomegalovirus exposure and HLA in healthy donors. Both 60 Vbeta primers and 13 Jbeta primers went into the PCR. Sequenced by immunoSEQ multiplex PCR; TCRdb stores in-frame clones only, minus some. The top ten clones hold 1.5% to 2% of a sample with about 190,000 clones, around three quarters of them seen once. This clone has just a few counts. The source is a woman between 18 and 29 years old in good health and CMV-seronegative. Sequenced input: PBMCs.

The DNA of the CDR3 is TGTGCCAGCAGGCCGGCAGGGGAGAATTCACCCCTCCACTTT. Translated, it gives CASRPAGENSPLHF. The chain is built from TRBV27 and TRBJ1-6, with D perhaps TRBD1 (6 bases). V lost 6 bases to trimming and J lost 7 bases, with 13 bases between them. Germline loops: CDR1 MNHEY, CDR2 SMNVEV (reference sequence). The CDR3 runs 14 residues.